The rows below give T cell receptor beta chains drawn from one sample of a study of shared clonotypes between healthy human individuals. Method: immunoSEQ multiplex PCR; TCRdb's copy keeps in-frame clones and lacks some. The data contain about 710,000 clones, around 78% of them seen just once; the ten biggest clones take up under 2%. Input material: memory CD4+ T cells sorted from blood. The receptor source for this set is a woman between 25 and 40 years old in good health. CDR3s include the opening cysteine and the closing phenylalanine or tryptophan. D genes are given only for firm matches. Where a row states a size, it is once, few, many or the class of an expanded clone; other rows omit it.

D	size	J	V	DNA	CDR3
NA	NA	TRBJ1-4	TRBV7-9	TGTGCCAGCAGCTTAGTGGATGAAAAACTGTTTTTT	CASSLVDEKLFF
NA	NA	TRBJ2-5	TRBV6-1	TGTGCCAGCAGTGGCGGGTGGCAATTCACTGGGGAGACCCAGTACTTC	CASSGGWQFTGETQYF
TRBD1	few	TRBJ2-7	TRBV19	TGTGCCAGCCGAAGGAGGACAGGGGGATCCACTACCTACGAGCAGTACTTC	CASRRRTGGSTTYEQYF
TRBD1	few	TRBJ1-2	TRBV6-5	TGTGCCAGCAGCACCGGGACAGGGAGCGGCTACACCTTC	CASSTGTGSGYTF
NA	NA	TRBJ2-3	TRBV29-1	TGCAGCGTTGTGGGACCCGGCACAGATACGCAGTATTTT	CSVVGPGTDTQYF
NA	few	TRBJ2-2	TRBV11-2	TGTGCCAGCAGCCCCCGGGGGACGCGCGACACCGGGGAGCTGTTTTTT	CASSPRGTRDTGELFF
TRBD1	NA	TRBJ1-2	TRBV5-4	TGTGCCAGCAGCTTGGCCGGGACAGGGCTGAATGGCTACACCTTC	CASSLAGTGLNGYTF
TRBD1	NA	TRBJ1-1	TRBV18	TGTGCCAGCTCTATCGACAGGGCAGAAGCTTTCTTT	CASSIDRAEAFF
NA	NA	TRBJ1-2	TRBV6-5	TGTGCCAGCAGTTTACGGGGCCCCTATGGCTACACCTTC	CASSLRGPYGYTF
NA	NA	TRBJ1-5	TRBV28	TGTGCCAGCAGTTATTGGACGGGGGGCAATCAGCCCCAGCATTTT	CASSYWTGGNQPQHF
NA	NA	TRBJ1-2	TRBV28	TGTGCCAGCAGGCCCGGGGGAAATAACTATGGCTACACCTTC	CASRPGGNNYGYTF
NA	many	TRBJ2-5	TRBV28	TGTGCCAGCAGCGATTGGGATCAGCGGTACTTC	CASSDWDQRYF
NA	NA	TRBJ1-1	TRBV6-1	TGTGCCAGCAGTGAAGTTGGGGGGTCGGGGACTGAAGCTTTCTTT	CASSEVGGSGTEAFF
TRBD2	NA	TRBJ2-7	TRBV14	TGTGCCAGCAGCCCCACATGGACTAGCGCCTACGAGCAGTACTTC	CASSPTWTSAYEQYF
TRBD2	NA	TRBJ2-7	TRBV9	TGTGCCAGCAGCCCCCGAATGGGGACTATCGCCTACGAGCAGTACTTC	CASSPRMGTIAYEQYF
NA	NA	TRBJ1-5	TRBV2	TGTGCCAGCAGTGGGGCCCCTGGGCCCCAGCATTTT	CASSGAPGPQHF
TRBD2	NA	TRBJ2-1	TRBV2	TGTGCCGGCCGACTAGCGGGAGAAACCTACAATGAGCAGTTCTTC	CAGRLAGETYNEQFF
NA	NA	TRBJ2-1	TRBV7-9	TGTGCCAGCAGCTTGGCAACAGCGTACAATGAGCAGTTCTTC	CASSLATAYNEQFF
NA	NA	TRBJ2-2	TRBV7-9	TGTGCCAGCAGCACACCGGGACATAACACCGGGGAGCTGTTTTTT	CASSTPGHNTGELFF
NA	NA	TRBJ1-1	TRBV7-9	TGTGCCAGCAGACCCGACGCTGACCACACTGAAGCTTTCTTT	CASRPDADHTEAFF
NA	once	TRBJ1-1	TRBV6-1	TGTGCCAGCAGTGAATTTTTGTTTTGGGCTTTCTTT	CASSEFLFWAFF
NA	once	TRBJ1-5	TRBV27	TGTGCCAGCAGGTCCCGTTCAGGGGTTCAGCCCCAGCATTTT	CASRSRSGVQPQHF
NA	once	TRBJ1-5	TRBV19	TGTGCCAGCGGCCTCGGAGAGAGACAGCCCCAGCATTTT	CASGLGERQPQHF
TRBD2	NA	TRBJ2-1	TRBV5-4	TGTGCCAGCAGCTTGGGGCACCGGCTAGCGGGAGCAGGGGGTGAGCAGTTCTTC	CASSLGHRLAGAGGEQFF
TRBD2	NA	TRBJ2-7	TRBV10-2	TGCGCCAGCAGGCGCGGGACTAGCGGATACGAGCAGTACTTC	CASRRGTSGYEQYF
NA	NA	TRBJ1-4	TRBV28	TGTGCCAGCAGAGGAGGGGGAGAAGGAAATGAAAAACTGTTTTTT	CASRGGGEGNEKLFF
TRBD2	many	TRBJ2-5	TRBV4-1	TGCGCCAGCAGCCAAGAGGGGGGACTAGCCCAAGAGACCCAGTACTTC	CASSQEGGLAQETQYF
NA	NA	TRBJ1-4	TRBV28	TGTGCCAGCAGTGTCCCAGGAGAAACTAATGAAAAACTGTTTTTT	CASSVPGETNEKLFF
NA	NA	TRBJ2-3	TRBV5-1	TGCGCCAGCAGCTTGGCCGCGGGGTGGCTCACAGATACGCAGTATTTT	CASSLAAGWLTDTQYF
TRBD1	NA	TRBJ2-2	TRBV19	TGTGCCAGTAGCCCTCGGACAGGGGCCACCGGGGAGCTGTTTTTT	CASSPRTGATGELFF
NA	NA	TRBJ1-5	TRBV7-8	TGTGCCAGCAGCTTAGGTGGCAGGTGGGGACCTCAGCCCCAGCATTTT	CASSLGGRWGPQPQHF
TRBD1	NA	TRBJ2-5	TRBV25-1	TGTGCCAGCAGTACCCCCCACAGGGGCCAAGAGACCCAGTACTTC	CASSTPHRGQETQYF
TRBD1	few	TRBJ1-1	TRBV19	TGTGCCAGTGGGTCCCTCACAGGGGGCACTGAAGCTTTCTTT	CASGSLTGGTEAFF
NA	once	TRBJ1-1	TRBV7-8	TGTGCCAGCGTACGTATTGGGGGGATGAACACTGAAGCTTTCTTT	CASVRIGGMNTEAFF
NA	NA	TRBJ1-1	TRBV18	TGTGCCAGCTCACCACCGGTGACAGGACATGATGCTTTCTTT	CASSPPVTGHDAFF
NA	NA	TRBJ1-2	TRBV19	TGTGCCAGTATCCCAACCGACAGACACTATGGCTACACCTTC	CASIPTDRHYGYTF
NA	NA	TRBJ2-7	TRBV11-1	TGTGCCAGCAGCTTAGCACGAGATCCTGGCGAGCAGTACTTC	CASSLARDPGEQYF
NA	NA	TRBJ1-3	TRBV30	TGTGCCTGGAGTGCGGCTGGAAACACCATATATTTT	CAWSAAGNTIYF
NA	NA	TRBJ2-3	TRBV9	TGTGCCAGCAGCGTCCAGGGGAGTACTAGCACAGATACGCAGTATTTT	CASSVQGSTSTDTQYF
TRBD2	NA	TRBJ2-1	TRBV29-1	TGCAGCGTTGAAGATATAGCGGGAGGCCACTACAATGAGCAGTTCTTC	CSVEDIAGGHYNEQFF
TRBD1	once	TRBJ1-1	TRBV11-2	TGTGCCAGCAGCGCCAGTTACAGGGGGCAGCCTGAAGCTTTCTTT	CASSASYRGQPEAFF
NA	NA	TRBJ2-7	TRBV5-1	TGCGCCAGCAGCCATGGCTGGGCTAGTGGGGGGTACGAGCAGTACTTC	CASSHGWASGGYEQYF
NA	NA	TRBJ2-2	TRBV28	TGTGCCAGCAGTTTAATCCCTGGGGCAGGGGTCCTCACCGGGGAGCTGTTTTTT	CASSLIPGAGVLTGELFF
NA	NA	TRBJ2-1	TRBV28	TGTGCCAGCAGTTTAGCGGGCCGACTAGTACGGCGCGATGAGCAGTTCTTC	CASSLAGRLVRRDEQFF
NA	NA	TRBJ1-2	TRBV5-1	TGCGCCAGCAGTAGGCAGAACTACTATGGCTACACCTTC	CASSRQNYYGYTF
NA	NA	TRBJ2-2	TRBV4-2	TGTGCCAGCAGCCAAGATTTTTCGCCCCTCGGGGCCGGGGAGCTGTTTTTT	CASSQDFSPLGAGELFF
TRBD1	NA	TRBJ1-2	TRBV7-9	TGTGCCAGCAGCCGGGGGGGACAGGGTAACTATGGCTACACCTTC	CASSRGGQGNYGYTF
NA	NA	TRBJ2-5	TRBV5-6	TGTGCCAGCAGCTTGGTAGGCAGCGGGACACAAGAGACCCAGTACTTC	CASSLVGSGTQETQYF
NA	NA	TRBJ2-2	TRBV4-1	TGCGCCAGCAGCCAAGATCATCCTAACACCGGGGAGCTGTTTTTT	CASSQDHPNTGELFF
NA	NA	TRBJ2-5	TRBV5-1	TGCGCCAGCAGCTTAGGGGGGTACCAAGAGACCCAGTACTTC	CASSLGGYQETQYF
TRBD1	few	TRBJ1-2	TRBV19	TGTGCCAGTAGTGCAGGGACAGGGGGGAACTATGGCTACACCTTC	CASSAGTGGNYGYTF
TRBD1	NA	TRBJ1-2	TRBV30	TGTGCCTGGAGGGACCAGACAGGGCCTTATGGCTACACCTTC	CAWRDQTGPYGYTF
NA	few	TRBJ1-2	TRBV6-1	TGTGCCAGCAGTGAACCCCGGGCCCCCTATGGCTACACCTTC	CASSEPRAPYGYTF
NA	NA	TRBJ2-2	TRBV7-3	TGTGCCAGCAGCTTAAAAAGGAACACCGGGGAGCTGTTTTTT	CASSLKRNTGELFF